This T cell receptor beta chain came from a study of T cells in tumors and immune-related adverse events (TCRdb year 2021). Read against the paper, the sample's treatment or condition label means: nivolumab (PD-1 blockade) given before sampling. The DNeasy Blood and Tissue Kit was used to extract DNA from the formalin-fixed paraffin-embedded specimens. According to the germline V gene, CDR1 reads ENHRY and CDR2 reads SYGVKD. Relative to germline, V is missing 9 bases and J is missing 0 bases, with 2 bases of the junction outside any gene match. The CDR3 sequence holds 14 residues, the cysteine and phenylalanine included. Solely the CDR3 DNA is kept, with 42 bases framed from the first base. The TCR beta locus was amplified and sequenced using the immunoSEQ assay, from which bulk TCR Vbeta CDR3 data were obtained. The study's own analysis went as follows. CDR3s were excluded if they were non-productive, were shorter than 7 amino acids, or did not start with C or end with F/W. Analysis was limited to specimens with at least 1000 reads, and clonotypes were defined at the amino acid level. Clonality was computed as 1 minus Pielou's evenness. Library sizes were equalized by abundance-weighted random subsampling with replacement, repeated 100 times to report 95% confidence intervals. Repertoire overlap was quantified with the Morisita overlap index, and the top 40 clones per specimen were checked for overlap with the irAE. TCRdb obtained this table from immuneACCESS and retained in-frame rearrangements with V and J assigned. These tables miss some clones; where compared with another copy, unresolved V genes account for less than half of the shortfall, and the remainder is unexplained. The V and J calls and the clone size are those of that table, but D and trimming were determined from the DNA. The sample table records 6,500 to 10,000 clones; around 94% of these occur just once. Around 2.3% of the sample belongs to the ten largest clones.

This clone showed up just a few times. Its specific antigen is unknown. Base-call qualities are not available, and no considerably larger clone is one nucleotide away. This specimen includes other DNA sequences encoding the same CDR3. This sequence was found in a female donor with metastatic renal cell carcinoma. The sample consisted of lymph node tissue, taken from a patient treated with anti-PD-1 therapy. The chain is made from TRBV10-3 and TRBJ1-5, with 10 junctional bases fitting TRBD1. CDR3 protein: CAIGTGDSNQPQHF. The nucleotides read TGTGCCATTGGGACAGGGGATAGCAATCAGCCCCAGCATTTT.